The 19 T cell receptor beta chains below were found in one sample sequenced in a study of blood T cell repertoires in COVID-19 (TCRdb year 2020). The library was obtained by the immunoSEQ multiplex PCR assay. TCRdb retrieved this table from immuneACCESS and kept in-frame rearrangements only. Not all clones are present; in checked studies, unresolved V genes account for under half, and no reason is known for the remainder. The sample table lists approximately 260,000 clones, less than 85% of them with a count of one. The biggest ten clones account for approximately 4.9% of the sample. The sample taken for sequencing was peripheral blood. The receptors derive from a woman older than 75 with active or convalescent COVID-19.

V gene TRBV27 combines with J gene TRBJ2-1; 14 bases agree with TRBD2. Germline lookup yields CDR1 MNHEY and CDR2 SMNVEV (reference sequence). The CDR3 loop spans 17 amino acids. V trimming: 5 bases; J trimming: 7 bases; junction bases outside the gene matches: 10. The CDR3 DNA reads as TGTGCCAGCAGTCTCCCTCCGGGACTAGCGGGAGAAAATGAGCAGTTCTTC. Translating gives CASSLPPGLAGENEQFF.

The CDR3 DNA reads as TGTGCCAGCAGCTTCCTTCCGACAGGGGGGCGCCATTCCTACAATGAGCAGTTCTTC. This encodes CASSFLPTGGRHSYNEQFF. This sequence joins TRBV11-2 and TRBJ2-1; 9 bases map to TRBD1. After removal of 3 bases from V and 1 base from J, the junction contained 13 bases not matched to a gene. The CDR3 has 19 amino acids. The V gene's germline CDR1 is SGHAT and CDR2 FQNNGV.

CDR3 residues: CASTAAGDIYNEQFF. The CDR3 DNA is TGCGCCAGCACCGCCGCAGGGGATATCTACAATGAGCAGTTCTTC. The genes are TRBV5-1 and TRBJ2-1; maybe TRBD1 (6 bases). Deletions cut 6 bases from V and 3 bases from J, with 16 bases between. CDR1 and CDR2 from the germline V gene are SGHRS and YFSETQ. The CDR3 covers 15 residues.

This chain links TRBV29-1 with TRBJ1-2; the match to TRBD1 covers 9 bases. The trim removed 7 bases at V and 3 bases at J, leaving 12 bases unmatched. Germline CDR1 is SQVTM and CDR2 is ANQGSEA. CDR3 length: 15 residues. The CDR3 DNA reads as TGCAGCGCAAAGGCCGGGACAGGGTGGGACTATGGCTACACCTTC. Its translation is CSAKAGTGWDYGYTF.

This chain connects TRBV5-1 to TRBJ2-2, with D maybe TRBD1 (6 bases). CDR3 length: 15 residues. V dropped 4 bases and J dropped 4 bases, with 14 bases sitting between them. Germline loops: CDR1 SGHRS, CDR2 YFSETQ. The CDR3 here is CASSPWDTLTGELFF. The CDR3 coding sequence is TGCGCCAGCAGCCCTTGGGACACGCTCACCGGGGAGCTGTTTTTT. Using reference TRBV5-1 and TRBJ2-2 for the parts outside the CDR3, the full variable domain is KAGVTQTPRYLIKTRGQQVTLSCSPISGHRSVSWYQQTPGQGLQFLFEYFSETQRNKGNFPGRFSGRQFSNSRSEMNVSTLELGDSALYLCASSPWDTLTGELFFGEGSRLTVL.

V usage is TRBV5-1 and J usage is TRBJ2-7; 9 bases are shared with TRBD1. The germline V gene has CDR1 SGHRS and CDR2 YFSETQ. With 4 bases clipped from V and 6 bases from J, the junction kept 5 bases outside the gene matches. This CDR3 has 13 residues. CDR3 coding DNA: TGCGCCAGCAGCGTGGGACAGGGATCCGAGCAGTACTTC. This gives the protein CASSVGQGSEQYF.

The chain is built from TRBV2 and TRBJ2-7; 13 bases align to TRBD2. The CDR3 loop spans 17 amino acids. V lost 3 bases, J lost 6 bases, and 11 bases stayed unmatched. Germline lookup yields CDR1 SNHLY and CDR2 FYNNEI. The CDR3 DNA reads TGTGCCAGCAGTGAGCACCAGGGGACTAGCGGGATAAGCGAGCAGTACTTC. Amino acids: CASSEHQGTSGISEQYF.

The chain couples TRBV2 to TRBJ2-7, with 8 bases fitting TRBD1. The CDR3 runs 14 residues. V lost 3 bases, J lost 6 bases, and 7 bases stayed unmatched. Germline CDR1 SNHLY, CDR2 FYNNEI. The CDR3 nucleotides are TGTGCCAGCAGTGATAGGACAGGGTATCCCGAGCAGTACTTC. Protein product: CASSDRTGYPEQYF.

The J gene is TRBJ2-3, the V gene TRBV5-6; 9 bases align to TRBD1. The germline V gene has CDR1 SGHDT and CDR2 YYEEEE. CDR3 length equals 15 residues. V lost 4 bases to trimming and J lost 5 bases; unmatched junction nucleotides: 8. CDR3 coding DNA: TGTGCCAGCAGCCCTTGGACAGGGGTGGAAGATACGCAGTATTTT. This encodes CASSPWTGVEDTQYF.

J is TRBJ2-2 and V is TRBV28; 11 bases agree with TRBD1. The V gene end was trimmed by 6 bases and the J gene end by 3 bases; junction bases not matched to a gene: 6. The CDR3 spans 16 residues. CDR1 and CDR2 (germline): MDHEN, SYDVKM. The CDR3 coding sequence is TGTGCCAGCAGACATGGGACAGGGGGGTACACCGGGGAGCTGTTTTTT. Its translation: CASRHGTGGYTGELFF.

CDR3 DNA: TGTGCCACCAGCAGAGATAACAGGGGGGATCAGCCCCAGCATTTT. This translates into CATSRDNRGDQPQHF. The chain carries TRBV15 and TRBJ1-5; 8 nucleotides agree with TRBD1. Losses at the gene ends were 0 bases for V and 5 bases for J; bases not matched to a gene: 3. The CDR3 has 15 amino acids. Germline V gene sequence: CDR1 LNHNV, CDR2 YYDKDF (reference sequence).

This clone was picked up a small number of times. The V and J genes are TRBV28 and TRBJ2-7, with TRBD1 matching over 9 bases. J gave up 3 bases and V 4 bases, and 10 bases lay outside the gene matches. The CDR3 totals 16 residues. In germline, CDR1 is MDHEN, CDR2 SYDVKM. In DNA, the CDR3 is TGTGCCAGCAGTTCCACAGGGGACAGGGTCTTCTACGAGCAGTACTTC. It is translated as CASSSTGDRVFYEQYF.

The chain carries TRBV19 and TRBJ2-2, with D possibly matching TRBD1 (5 bases). The V end was cut by 3 bases, the J end by 4 bases, with 12 bases between. The CDR3 sequence is 15 residues long. Germline V gene lookup returns CDR1 LNHDA and CDR2 SQIVND (reference sequence). CDR3 loop: CASSISGATTGELFF. CDR3 sequence (DNA): TGTGCCAGTAGTATTAGTGGGGCAACCACCGGGGAGCTGTTTTTT.

The rearrangement links TRBV10-1 to TRBJ1-1; D uncertain. The CDR3 contains 13 residues. Trimming removed 3 bases from V and 9 bases from J, with 14 bases in between. In germline, CDR1 is WNHNN, CDR2 SYGVQD (reference sequence). The CDR3: CASSDHTEGKAFF. In DNA form, the CDR3 reads TGCGCCAGCAGTGACCACACCGAGGGAAAAGCTTTCTTT.

The V and J genes are TRBV5-1 and TRBJ2-7; D is ambiguous. With 0 bases removed from V and 0 bases from J, the gap between germline ends came to 7 bases. The CDR3 runs to 14 residues. CDR1 SGHRS and CDR2 YFSETQ come from the germline V gene. CDR3 in amino acids: CASSLGRNSYEQYF. CDR3 coding DNA: TGCGCCAGCAGCTTGGGCAGGAACTCCTACGAGCAGTACTTC.

This clone was seen only once. The J gene is TRBJ1-1, the V gene TRBV28, with 9 bases matching TRBD1. The CDR3 totals 16 residues. Germline CDR1 is MDHEN and CDR2 is SYDVKM. Trimming took 6 bases from V and 1 from J; bases not matched to a gene: 9. The CDR3 coding sequence is TGTGCCAGCAGATTAACAGGGGGCATTGGGAACACTGAAGCTTTCTTT. Translating gives CASRLTGGIGNTEAFF.

This chain uses TRBV19 with TRBJ2-1; 7 nucleotides align to TRBD2. CDR3 size: 16 residues. Germline CDR1 and CDR2: LNHDA and SQIVND (reference sequence). V was clipped by 0 bases and J by 7 bases; unmatched bases: 9. This CDR3 reads CASSIDWTGGGNEQFF. CDR3 nucleotides: TGTGCCAGTAGTATAGATTGGACGGGGGGAGGGAATGAGCAGTTCTTC.

The V gene is TRBV18, the J gene TRBJ2-2; 9 nucleotides line up with TRBD1. CDR1 is KGHSH, CDR2 LQKENI, per germline. V dropped 5 bases and J dropped 5; count of bases not matched to a gene: 6. This CDR3 has 15 amino acids. Written as DNA, the CDR3 is TGTGCCAGCTCAGCGATCGGGACAGGGACCGGGGAGCTGTTTTTT. Amino acids: CASSAIGTGTGELFF.

V usage is TRBV10-3 and J usage is TRBJ1-1; D gene unclear. Germline V lookup: CDR1 ENHRY, CDR2 SYGVKD. The length of the CDR3 is 14 residues. The V end was cut by 3 bases, the J end by 5 bases, with 13 bases between. DNA for the CDR3: TGTGCCATCAGTGATTCAACGGGTCTAACTGAAGCTTTCTTT. Translating it yields CAISDSTGLTEAFF.